The following is a T cell receptor beta chain sequence with its context. These data belong to a study of memory CD4+ T cells and cytomegalovirus serostatus. Single viable CD3+CD4+CD8-CD45RO+ cells were sorted as the memory CD4+ T cells. V lost 8 bases and J lost 2; bases outside the gene matches: 6. Germline V gene data show CDR1 as MNHNS and CDR2 as SASEGT. The CDR3 runs to 13 residues. Per the authors' pipeline: After removing out-of-frame reads, under 2.5 million distinct TCRbeta sequences remained. Using immunoSEQ multiplex PCR, the repertoire was profiled, and TCRdb retains in-frame clones only, with some absent. The D gene and trimming were derived from the DNA, and the V and J assignments and clone size from that table. The sample holds 55,000 to 60,000 clones, around 80% seen once.

The clonotype comes from an adult in good health and CMV-seronegative. Sample: memory CD4+ T cells from blood. The V call is TRBV6-1, the J call TRBJ2-7; 7 bases map to TRBD2. CDR3 sequence: CASRWEGPYEQYF. The CDR3 nucleotides read TGTGCCAGCCGGTGGGAGGGCCCCTACGAGCAGTACTTC.